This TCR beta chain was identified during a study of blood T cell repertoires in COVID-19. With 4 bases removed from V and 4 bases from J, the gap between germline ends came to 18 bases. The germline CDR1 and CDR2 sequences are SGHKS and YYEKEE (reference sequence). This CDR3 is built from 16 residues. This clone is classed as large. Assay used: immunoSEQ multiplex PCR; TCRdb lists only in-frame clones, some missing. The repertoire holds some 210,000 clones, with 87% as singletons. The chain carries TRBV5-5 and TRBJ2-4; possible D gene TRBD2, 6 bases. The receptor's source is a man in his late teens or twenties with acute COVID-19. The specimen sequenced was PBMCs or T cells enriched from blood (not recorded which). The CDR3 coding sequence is TGTGCCAGCAGCCTATTAGCGGAAGTGATAAAAAACATTCAGTACTTC. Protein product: CASSLLAEVIKNIQYF.